This TCR beta chain stems from a study of CD8+CD57+ T cells in acquired aplastic anemia. In the study overall: Isolated CD4+ and CD8+ cells, once sorted, yielded DNA averaging around 3 ug.

Between the trimmed V and J ends, which lost 4 bases and 0 bases, there was a span of 13 bases. Germline values: CDR1 SGHRS, CDR2 YFSETQ. This CDR3 has 15 residues. Genomic DNA constituted the template upon which TCR beta VDJ and CDR3 profiling was performed. TCRdb used MiXCR to reprocess the reads, holding one entry per CDR3 protein. This sample carries 250,000 to 300,000 distinct CDR3 sequences, 55% to 60% of them seen once, and the ten largest clones take under 8.5%. Overall study findings and caveats: Patients and healthy controls showed no significant CD8+ Simpson's diversity difference.

For this clonotype: Its specificity is unknown.

The chain joins TRBV5-1 to TRBJ1-1, with D unresolved. Material: sorted CD4+, CD8+, or CD8+CD57+ T cells (not recorded which) from PBMCs. The TCR comes from a human donor with severe aplastic anemia or a healthy control (not recorded which). CDR3 protein: CASSRYRALNTEAFF. The CDR3 DNA reads as TGCGCCAGCAGCAGGTACCGGGCCCTGAACACTGAAGCTTTCTTT.